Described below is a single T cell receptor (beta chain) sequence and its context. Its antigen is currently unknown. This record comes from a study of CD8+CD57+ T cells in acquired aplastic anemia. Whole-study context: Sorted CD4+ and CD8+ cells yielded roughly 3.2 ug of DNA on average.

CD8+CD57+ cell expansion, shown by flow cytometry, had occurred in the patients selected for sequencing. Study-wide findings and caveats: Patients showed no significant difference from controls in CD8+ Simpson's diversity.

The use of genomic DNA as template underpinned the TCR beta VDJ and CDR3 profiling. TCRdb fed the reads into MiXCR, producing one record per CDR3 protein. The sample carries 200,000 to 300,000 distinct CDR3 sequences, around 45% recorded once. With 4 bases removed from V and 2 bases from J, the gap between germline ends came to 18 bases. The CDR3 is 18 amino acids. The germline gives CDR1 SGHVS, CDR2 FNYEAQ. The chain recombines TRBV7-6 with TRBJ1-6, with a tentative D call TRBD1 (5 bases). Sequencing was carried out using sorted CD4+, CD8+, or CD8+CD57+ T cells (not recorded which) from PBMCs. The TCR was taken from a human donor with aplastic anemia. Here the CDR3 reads CASSSQGHGQTYNSPLHF. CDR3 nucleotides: TGTGCCAGCAGCTCTCAGGGCCATGGGCAGACCTATAATTCACCCCTCCACTTT.